One and the same sample provided the 3 T cell receptor beta chains below, sequenced in a study of regulatory T cells in long-lasting Graves disease. As for time point: persistent/refractory GD, antithyroid drugs over 5 years with positive TRAb. Researchers made the TCR library from RNA that was extracted from PBMCs. Arm-PCR with iRepertoire HTBI primers amplified the CDR3 regions for these TCR beta libraries. Each CDR3 protein is one row after TCRdb ran MiXCR on the multiplex PCR reads. The table has about 290,000 distinct CDR3 sequences, roughly 21% seen once. The material was peripheral blood mononuclear cells (PBMCs), obtained when the disease was refractory, from a patient treated with antithyroid drugs. The receptors were gathered from a female donor with Graves disease.

This clonotype occurred many times. The chain employs TRBV3-1 and TRBJ1-1; TRBD1 aligns across 9 bases. The CDR3 contains 15 residues. V lost 8 bases to trimming and J lost 7 bases; unmatched junction nucleotides: 14. Germline V gives CDR1 LGHDT, CDR2 YNNKEL (reference sequence). Written as DNA, the CDR3 is TGTGCCAGCCGCCCCCAGGGGACAGGGATTGTTGAAGCTTTCTTT. This encodes CASRPQGTGIVEAFF.

This sequence joins TRBV10-3 and TRBJ1-3; no firm D call. The CDR3 runs to 13 residues. The germline CDR1 and CDR2 sequences are ENHRY and SYGVKD. V shed 6 bases and J shed 0 bases, with 6 bases lying between them. Here the CDR3 reads CAIRGGSGNTIYF. The DNA for the CDR3 is TGTGCCATCAGAGGCGGCTCTGGAAACACCATATATTTT.

The rearrangement links TRBV20-1 to TRBJ2-5; 11 bases align to TRBD2. This CDR3 has 14 amino acids. V lost 2 bases, J lost 4 bases, and 3 bases stayed unmatched. Germline loops: CDR1 DFQATT, CDR2 SNEGSKA (reference sequence). CDR3 sequence: CSARPTSGTETQYF. The CDR3 DNA follows: TGCAGTGCTAGACCGACTAGCGGGACAGAGACCCAGTACTTC.